Below, 12 T cell receptor beta chains from the same sample are listed, as sequenced in a study of shared T cell receptors in the human thymus. Clones were sequenced by immunoSEQ multiplex PCR, and TCRdb holds only the in-frame ones, with some missing. The table includes roughly 550,000 clones, 75% to 85% detected once. This same sample was also part of a study on human thymus T cells.

The sequenced material came from thymocytes. The receptors stem from a boy in the first two years of life with a congenital heart defect.

The rearrangement joins TRBV18 to TRBJ2-5; D is perhaps TRBD2 (6 bases). V was shortened by 3 bases and J by 6 bases, with 11 bases between the two germline ends. The CDR3 totals 13 residues. Germline values: CDR1 KGHSH, CDR2 LQKENI. DNA of the CDR3: TGTGCCAGCTCACCGGGACTCTCCCAGACCCAGTACTTC. This encodes CASSPGLSQTQYF.

The chain employs TRBV6-5 and TRBJ2-7; 12 bases map to TRBD2. The germline V gene encodes CDR1 MNHEY and CDR2 SVGAGI. The CDR3 runs to 15 residues. The junction had 4 bases not matched to a gene; V was cut back by 4 bases and J by 3 bases. The CDR3 region has the DNA TGTGCCAGCAGTTTTGGACTAGCGGGGCTCTACGAGCAGTACTTC. It codes for CASSFGLAGLYEQYF.

This chain links TRBV27 with TRBJ2-7, with 14 bases fitting TRBD2. This CDR3 comprises 17 residues. Germline V gene data show CDR1 as MNHEY and CDR2 as SMNVEV (reference sequence). The V gene end was trimmed by 5 bases and the J gene end by 3 bases; junction bases not matched to a gene: 9. The CDR3 DNA follows: TGTGCCAGCAGTAAACCTATGGGACTAGCGGGAGTCTACGAGCAGTACTTC. This sequence encodes CASSKPMGLAGVYEQYF.

The V gene is TRBV7-9, the J gene TRBJ2-1; 7 positions match TRBD2. The J segment lost 0 bases and the V segment lost 4 bases, leaving 6 bases of the junction unmatched. Looked up from germline, CDR1 is SEHNR and CDR2 is FQNEAQ (reference sequence). The CDR3 totals 16 residues. This chain's CDR3 is CASSYSGRSSYNEQFF. CDR3 in DNA: TGTGCCAGCAGCTATAGCGGGCGGAGCTCCTACAATGAGCAGTTCTTC.

The V call is TRBV10-3, the J call TRBJ2-3, with 7 bases that match TRBD2. Germline lookup yields CDR1 ENHRY and CDR2 SYGVKD. J lost 6 bases, V lost 6 bases, and 0 bases had no gene match. This CDR3 comprises 11 residues. The CDR3, as DNA: TGTGCCATCAGGGGAGGGGATACGCAGTATTTT. This encodes CAIRGGDTQYF.

The chain joins TRBV5-6 to TRBJ1-1, with 9 nucleotides matching TRBD1. The CDR3 covers 16 residues. With 0 bases clipped from V and 1 base from J, the junction kept 4 bases outside the gene matches. Germline V CDR1 and CDR2: SGHDT, YYEEEE. The CDR3 DNA is TGTGCCAGCAGCTTGGACAGGGGGCTTGGGAACACTGAAGCTTTCTTT. Amino acids: CASSLDRGLGNTEAFF.

V gene TRBV4-3 combines with J gene TRBJ1-5; TRBD1 is a possible D gene (5 bases). CDR1 is LGHNA and CDR2 is YSLEER in the germline V gene. This CDR3 is 16 amino acids long. V was shortened by 3 bases and J by 7 bases, with 19 bases between the two germline ends. In nucleotides, the CDR3 is TGCGCCAGCAGCCAGGGAGGGAGCAGGGCCGAACAGCCCCAGCATTTT. This gives the protein CASSQGGSRAEQPQHF.

This chain joins TRBV27 and TRBJ1-2; TRBD1 is a possible D gene (5 bases). Trimming removed 5 bases at V and 3 bases at J, with 13 bases between. The CDR3 totals 14 residues. CDR1 MNHEY and CDR2 SMNVEV come from the germline V gene (reference sequence). The DNA for the CDR3 is TGTGCCAGCAGTCCCCCCGGGGGAGACTATGGCTACACCTTC. Protein product: CASSPPGGDYGYTF.

A word on this clone: Other DNA sequences in the same sample also yield this CDR3. V gene TRBV6-5 combines with J gene TRBJ1-1, with D unclear. The CDR3 extends over 15 amino acids. Germline-derived CDR1 and CDR2 are MNHEY and SVGAGI. V was pared by 5 bases and J by 6 bases, with 19 bases between. The CDR3 DNA follows: TGTGCCAGCAGTCCCCCCTGGGCTCCCACCTCTGAAGCTTTCTTT. This sequence encodes CASSPPWAPTSEAFF.

In DNA, the CDR3 is TGTGCCAGCAGCCCGTCGTCTGCGGGTATTGTTTCTGGAGAGACCCAGTACTTC. Amino acid sequence: CASSPSSAGIVSGETQYF. The chain links TRBV28 to TRBJ2-5; maybe TRBD2 (5 bases). V was cut by 6 bases and J by 4 bases, with 27 bases left in between. The CDR3 has 18 amino acids. Per germline, CDR1 MDHEN and CDR2 SYDVKM. The full variable domain, in which reference TRBV28 and TRBJ2-5 provide the parts outside the CDR3, is DVKVTQSSRYLVKRTGEKVFLECVQDMDHENMFWYRQDPGLGLRLIYFSYDVKMKEKGDIPEGYSVSREKKERFSLILESASTNQTSMYLCASSPSSAGIVSGETQYFGPGTRLLVL.

The chain is built from TRBV27 and TRBJ2-1, with 8 bases identical to TRBD1. Trimming cost V 4 bases and J 5 bases; bases outside gene matches: 16. The CDR3 spans 18 residues. Germline V gene sequence: CDR1 MNHEY, CDR2 SMNVEV (reference sequence). Here the CDR3 DNA reads TGTGCCAGCAGTTATACGGGACAGGCCCGGACTGACAACAATGAGCAGTTCTTC. Its translation: CASSYTGQARTDNNEQFF.

J is TRBJ2-1 and V is TRBV27; possibly TRBD2 for D (6 bases). This CDR3 comprises 15 residues. Germline loops: CDR1 MNHEY, CDR2 SMNVEV (reference sequence). V shed 5 bases and J shed 2 bases, with 13 bases lying between them. CDR3: CASSPQRVTYNEQFF. The DNA of the CDR3 is TGTGCCAGCAGTCCTCAGCGGGTGACCTACAATGAGCAGTTCTTC.